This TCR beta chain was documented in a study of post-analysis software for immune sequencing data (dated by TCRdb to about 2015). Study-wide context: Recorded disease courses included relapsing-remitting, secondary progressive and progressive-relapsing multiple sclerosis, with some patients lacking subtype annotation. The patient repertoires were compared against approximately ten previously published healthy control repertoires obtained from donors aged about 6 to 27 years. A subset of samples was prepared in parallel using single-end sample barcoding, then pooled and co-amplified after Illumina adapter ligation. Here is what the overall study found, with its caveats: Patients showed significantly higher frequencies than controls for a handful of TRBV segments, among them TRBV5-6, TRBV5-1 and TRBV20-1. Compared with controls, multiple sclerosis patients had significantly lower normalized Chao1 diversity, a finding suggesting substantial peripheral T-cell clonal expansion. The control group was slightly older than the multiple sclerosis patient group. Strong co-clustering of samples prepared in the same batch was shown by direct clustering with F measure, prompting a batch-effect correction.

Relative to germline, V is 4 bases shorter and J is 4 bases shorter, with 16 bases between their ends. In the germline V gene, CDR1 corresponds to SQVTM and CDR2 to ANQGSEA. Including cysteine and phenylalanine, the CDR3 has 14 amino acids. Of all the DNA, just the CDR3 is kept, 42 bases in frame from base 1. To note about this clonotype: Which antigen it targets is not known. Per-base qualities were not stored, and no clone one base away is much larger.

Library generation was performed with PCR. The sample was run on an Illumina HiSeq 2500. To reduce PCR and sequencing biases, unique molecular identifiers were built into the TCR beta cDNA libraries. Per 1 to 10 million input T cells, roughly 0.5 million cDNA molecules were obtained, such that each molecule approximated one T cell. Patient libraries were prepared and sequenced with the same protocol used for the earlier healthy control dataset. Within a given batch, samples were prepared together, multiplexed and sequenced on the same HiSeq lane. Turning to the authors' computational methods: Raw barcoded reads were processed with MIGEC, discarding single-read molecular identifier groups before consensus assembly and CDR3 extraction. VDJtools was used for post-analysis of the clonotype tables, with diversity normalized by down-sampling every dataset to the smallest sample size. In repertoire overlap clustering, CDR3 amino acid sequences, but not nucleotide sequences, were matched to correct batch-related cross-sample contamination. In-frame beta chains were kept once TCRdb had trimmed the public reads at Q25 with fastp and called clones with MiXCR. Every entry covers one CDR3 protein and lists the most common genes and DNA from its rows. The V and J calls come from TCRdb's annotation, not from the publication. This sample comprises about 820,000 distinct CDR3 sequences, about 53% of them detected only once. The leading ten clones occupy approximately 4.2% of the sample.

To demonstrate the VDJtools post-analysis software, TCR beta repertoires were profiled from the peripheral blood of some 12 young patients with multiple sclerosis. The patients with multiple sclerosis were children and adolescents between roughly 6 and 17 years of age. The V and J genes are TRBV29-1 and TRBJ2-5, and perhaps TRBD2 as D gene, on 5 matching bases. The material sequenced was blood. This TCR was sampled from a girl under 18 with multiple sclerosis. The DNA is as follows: TGCAGCGTTGTACCAGCGGAAGCGGTAGAGACCCAGTACTTC. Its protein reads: CSVVPAEAVETQYF.